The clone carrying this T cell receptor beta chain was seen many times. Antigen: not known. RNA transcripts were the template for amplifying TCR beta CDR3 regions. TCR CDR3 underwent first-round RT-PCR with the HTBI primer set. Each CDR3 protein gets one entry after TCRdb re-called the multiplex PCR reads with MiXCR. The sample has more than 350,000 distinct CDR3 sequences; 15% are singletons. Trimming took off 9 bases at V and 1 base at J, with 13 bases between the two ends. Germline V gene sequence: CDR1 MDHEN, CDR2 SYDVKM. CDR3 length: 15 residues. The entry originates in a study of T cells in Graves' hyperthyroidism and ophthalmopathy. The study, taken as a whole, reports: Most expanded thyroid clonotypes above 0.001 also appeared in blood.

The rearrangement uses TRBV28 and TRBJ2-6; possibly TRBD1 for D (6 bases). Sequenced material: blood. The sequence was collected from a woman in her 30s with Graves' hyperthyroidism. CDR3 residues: CASRDISSGANVLTF. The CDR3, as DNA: TGTGCCAGTAGGGACATATCGTCTGGGGCCAACGTCCTGACTTTC.